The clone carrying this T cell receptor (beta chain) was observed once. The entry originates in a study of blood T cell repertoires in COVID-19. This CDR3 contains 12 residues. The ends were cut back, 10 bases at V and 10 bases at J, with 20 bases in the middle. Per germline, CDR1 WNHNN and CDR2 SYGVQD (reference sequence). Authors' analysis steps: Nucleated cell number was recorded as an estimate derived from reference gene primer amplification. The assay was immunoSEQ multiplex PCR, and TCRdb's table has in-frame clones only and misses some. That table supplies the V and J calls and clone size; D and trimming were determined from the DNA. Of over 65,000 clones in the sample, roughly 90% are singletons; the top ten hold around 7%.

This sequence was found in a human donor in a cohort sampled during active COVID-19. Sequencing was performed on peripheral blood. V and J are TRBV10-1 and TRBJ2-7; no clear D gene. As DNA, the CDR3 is TGCGCCACCCTCCCGATAGTCCCGATACAGTACTTC. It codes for CATLPIVPIQYF.